One sample yielded the 3 T cell receptor beta chains listed below, sequenced in a study of blood T cells in healthy people across ages. Combining a sample-barcoded 5' primer with a J-beta primer mix, a second PCR ran for roughly 7 to 12 cycles. From the 5' RACE reads, TCRdb called clonotypes with MiXCR, one entry per CDR3 protein. This sample has about 2 million distinct CDR3 sequences, with 49% found just once. Sequencing was done on a sample of blood. These TCRs come from a woman in her forties in good health.

This chain links TRBV20-1 with TRBJ2-1, with 8 bases fitting TRBD1. The end of the DNA is better explained by TRBJ2-7, so the J call may be wrong. The CDR3 length is 16 residues. Germline CDR1 and CDR2: DFQATT and SNEGSKA (reference sequence). CDR3 sequence (DNA): TGCAGTGCTAGAGATCCGGGCCAGGGGGCCTACAATGAGCAGTACTTC. Protein sequence: CSARDPGQGAYNEQYF.

This clonotype turned up a few times. V gene TRBV27 combines with J gene TRBJ2-7, with D possibly being TRBD1 (5 bases). The J call may be faulty, since TRBJ2-5 better matches the DNA end. Germline V gene lookup returns CDR1 MNHEY and CDR2 SMNVEV (reference sequence). The CDR3 covers 12 residues. Written as DNA, the CDR3 is TGTGCCAGCAGCCAGGGATACGAGACCCAGTACTTC. Its protein is CASSQGYETQYF.

This clonotype was seen just once. V usage is TRBV7-8 and J usage is TRBJ2-1; the D gene could be TRBD1 or TRBD2 (5 bases each). With 1 base removed from V and 7 bases from J, the gap between germline ends came to 20 bases. Germline values: CDR1 SGHVS, CDR2 FQNEAQ. This CDR3 is 17 amino acids long. CDR3 DNA sequence: TGTGCCAGCAGCTTAGGTCCGGGGTCAGGGCACTGGAATGAGCAGTTCTTC. This sequence encodes CASSLGPGSGHWNEQFF.